The 18 T cell receptor beta chains given below trace back to one sample, sequenced in a study of vaccination effects on CD4 cells after COVID-19. Assay used: immunoSEQ multiplex PCR; TCRdb lists only in-frame clones, some missing. Of some 41,000 clones in the sample, roughly 79% are singletons; the top ten hold 10% to 14%. In the ViraFEST assay, antigen-specific CD4+ clonotypes were identified by expansion after peptide-pool stimulation. Between days 9 and 11 of culture, CD4+ T cells were separated out. According to the study, vaccine recipients showed no prior SARS-CoV-2 infection and negative nucleocapsid antibodies. No antigen has been identified for these receptors. The sequences come from CD4+ T cells from PBMCs cultured with SARS-CoV-2 spike peptides, collected before COVID-19 vaccination. These TCRs come from a human donor who received a COVID-19 vaccine.

This CDR3 reads CASSLTSRAGNTIYF. The CDR3 DNA is TGTGCCAGCAGCTTAACCTCACGGGCCGGAAACACCATATATTTT. This chain uses TRBV7-2 with TRBJ1-3; no clear D. V shed 2 bases and J shed 4 bases, with 12 bases lying between them. This CDR3 spans 15 amino acids. The germline V gene has CDR1 SGHTA and CDR2 FQGNSA.

As regards this clone: Other DNA sequences in the same sample also yield this CDR3. CDR3 loop: CASSPGGAPYGYTF. CDR3 bases: TGTGCCAGCAGTCCCGGAGGAGCGCCCTATGGCTACACCTTC. The J gene is TRBJ1-2, the V gene TRBV6-4; unclear D gene. CDR1 is MRHNA and CDR2 is SNTAGT in the germline V gene. V gave up 5 bases and J gave up 4 bases, with 14 bases separating them. This CDR3 is 14 amino acids long.

The chain uses TRBV24-1 and TRBJ2-1; 8 bases are a match to TRBD1. The CDR3 loop spans 14 amino acids. From germline, CDR1 is KGHDR and CDR2 SFDVKD. J was trimmed by 4 bases and V by 9 bases; bases with no gene match: 7. As DNA, the CDR3 is TGTGCCACCTCAGGGGGCGCAGGGTACAATGAGCAGTTCTTC. This codes for CATSGGAGYNEQFF.

The table lists this clone with a count of one. The chain joins TRBV7-3 to TRBJ2-5; tentatively, D is TRBD2 (7 bases). V was trimmed by 5 bases and J by 2 bases, leaving 9 bases between them. Germline CDR1 is SGHTA and CDR2 is FQGTGA. This CDR3 region has 13 residues. The CDR3 DNA follows: TGTGCCAGCAGCGGGGGGGCGCAAGAGACCCAGTACTTC. Amino acid sequence: CASSGGAQETQYF.

The J gene is TRBJ1-4, the V gene TRBV6-5, with D unresolved. V was cut by 3 bases and J by 5 bases, with 7 bases left in between. This CDR3 has 13 amino acids. Germline CDR1 reads MNHEY; CDR2 reads SVGAGI. The CDR3 coding sequence is TGTGCCAGCAGTTATGAGGCGAATGAAAAACTGTTTTTT. It is translated as CASSYEANEKLFF.

The chain has TRBV18 and TRBJ2-7, with D maybe TRBD2 (5 bases). This CDR3 comprises 13 residues. Trimming removed 5 bases from V and 7 bases from J, with 15 bases in between. CDR1 is KGHSH and CDR2 is LQKENI in the germline V gene. In DNA, the CDR3 is TGTGCCAGCTCAGCGACCGGGGATCTAGAGCAGTACGTC. It codes for CASSATGDLEQYV.

V usage is TRBV3-1 (or the pseudogene TRBV3-2) and J usage is TRBJ2-5; D might be TRBD1 or TRBD2, each matching 6 bases. V gave up 3 bases and J gave up 5 bases, with 13 bases separating them. From germline, CDR1 is LGHDT and CDR2 YNNKEL (reference sequence). The CDR3 has 14 amino acids. CDR3 sequence (DNA): TGTGCCAGCAGCCATGGGGGCGCGGGGGAGACCCAGTACTTC. It specifies CASSHGGAGETQYF.

The chain employs TRBV5-4 and TRBJ2-5; D possibly corresponds to TRBD1 (5 bases). Germline-derived CDR1 and CDR2 are SGHNT and YYREEE (reference sequence). V dropped 4 bases and J dropped 5 bases, with 15 bases sitting between them. CDR3 size: 14 residues. The CDR3 DNA follows: TGTGCCAGCAGCACGACAGAAGGAACTGAGACCCAGTACTTC. Its protein is CASSTTEGTETQYF.

The rearrangement links TRBV7-6 to TRBJ2-5; D possibly corresponds to TRBD2 (5 bases). The CDR3 consists of 14 residues. CDR1 SGHVS and CDR2 FNYEAQ come from the germline V gene. Trimming stripped 0 bases from V and 5 bases from J, with 10 bases between. CDR3 in DNA: TGTGCCAGCAGCTTAGCGGCCAGAGGGGAGACCCAGTACTTC. It yields the protein CASSLAARGETQYF.

V and J are TRBV5-6 and TRBJ2-1, with 9 bases aligning to TRBD1. This CDR3 spans 17 amino acids. V shed 0 bases and J 4 bases; nucleotides not matched to a gene: 8. The V gene's germline CDR1 is SGHDT and CDR2 YYEEEE. This CDR3 reads CASSLVGQGLTYNEQFF. In DNA, the CDR3 is TGTGCCAGCAGCTTGGTAGGACAGGGGCTTACTTACAATGAGCAGTTCTTC.

This sequence joins TRBV6-2 or TRBV6-3 and TRBJ1-2; possible D gene TRBD1, 6 bases. This CDR3 has 13 amino acids. The V end was cut by 6 bases, the J end by 6 bases, with 14 bases between. Germline V gene lookup returns CDR1 MNHEY and CDR2 SVGEGT. For the CDR3, the DNA is TGTGCCAGCAGCCAGACAGGTGGAAATGGCTACACCTTC. This gives the protein CASSQTGGNGYTF.

This chain connects TRBV3-1 (or the pseudogene TRBV3-2) to TRBJ2-2, with a tentative D call TRBD2 (6 bases). CDR1 is LGHDT and CDR2 is YNNKEL in the germline V gene (reference sequence). The CDR3 loop spans 15 amino acids. Trimming left V 4 bases short and J 9 bases short, with 18 bases between. The CDR3 DNA reads as TGTGCCAGCAGCCGGGCCGGGACTCGGGTGAGGGAGCTGTTTTTT. As protein: CASSRAGTRVRELFF.

V gene TRBV30 combines with J gene TRBJ1-1; D may be TRBD1 (5 bases). Trimming shortened V by 2 bases and J by 0 bases, and 10 bases separated the two germline ends. Germline V lookup: CDR1 GTSNPN, CDR2 SVGIG (reference sequence). This CDR3 region has 14 residues. This CDR3 is CAWSTGPMNTEAFF. DNA of the CDR3: TGTGCCTGGAGTACAGGCCCCATGAACACTGAAGCTTTCTTT.

This clone was picked up one time. V is TRBV6-4 and J is TRBJ2-3, with 10 positions matching TRBD2. This CDR3 contains 16 residues. The germline gives CDR1 MRHNA, CDR2 SNTAGT. With 5 bases clipped from V and 1 base from J, the junction kept 6 bases outside the gene matches. The CDR3 DNA reads TGTGCCAGCAGTTCCAGCGGGGGGGCCGGCACAGATACGCAGTATTTT. Its translation: CASSSSGGAGTDTQYF.

This clone was detected only once. The rearrangement uses TRBV15 and TRBJ2-3; the D gene is possibly TRBD2 (7 bases). The CDR3 is made up of 16 amino acids. Germline loops: CDR1 LNHNV, CDR2 YYDKDF (reference sequence). V gave up 0 bases and J gave up 1 base, with 11 bases separating them. The CDR3: CATSRERGGGTDTQYF. In DNA, the CDR3 is TGTGCCACCAGCAGAGAGAGGGGGGGTGGCACAGATACGCAGTATTTT.

V usage is TRBV5-6 and J usage is TRBJ1-3; TRBD1 agrees at 7 bases. This CDR3 has 15 amino acids. The germline V gene has CDR1 SGHDT and CDR2 YYEEEE. V shed 3 bases, J shed 4 bases, and the junction held 7 bases outside the gene matches. CDR3 region: CASSSSSTGGNTIYF. The CDR3 region has the DNA TGTGCCAGCAGCTCATCCTCGACAGGGGGAAACACCATATATTTT. The whole variable domain, remainder taken from reference TRBV5-6 and TRBJ1-3, is DAGVTQSPTHLIKTRGQQVTLRCSPKSGHDTVSWYQQALGQGPQFIFQYYEEEERQRGNFPDRFSGHQFPNYSSELNVNALLLGDSALYLCASSSSSTGGNTIYFGEGSWLTVV.

The rearrangement uses TRBV7-3 and TRBJ1-1; TRBD1 aligns across 9 bases. There are 17 residues in the CDR3. With V trimmed by 5 bases and J by 4 bases, 14 bases remained unmatched. Germline CDR1 reads SGHTA; CDR2 reads FQGTGA. CDR3 nucleotide sequence: TGTGCCAGCAGCCCCATGGGAGGAGGACAGGGGATCACTGAAGCTTTCTTT. It is translated as CASSPMGGGQGITEAFF.

The rearrangement joins TRBV14 to TRBJ1-6; weak D call: TRBD1 (5 bases). The CDR3 loop spans 15 amino acids. The germline V gene has CDR1 SGHDN and CDR2 FVKESK. V was pared by 5 bases and J by 9 bases, with 17 bases between. This chain's CDR3 is CASSSNLGLGSPLHF. The CDR3 DNA follows: TGTGCCAGCAGCTCCAACTTGGGGCTTGGTTCACCCCTCCACTTT.